One sample yielded the 18 T cell receptor beta chains listed below, sequenced in a study of human T cells and chemical hapten exposure. Time point indicated: pre-sensitization, week 0. Treatment described: therapeutic diphenylcyclopropenone sensitization with weekly scalp DPC. TCRdb used MiXCR to reprocess the RACE reads, holding one entry per CDR3 protein. The repertoire has 150,000 to 200,000 distinct CDR3 sequences, 25% to 30% of them found once; the top ten carry less than 3.5%. Specimen: whole blood, collected in connection with sensitization to the hapten diphenylcyclopropenone (DPC). The receptors shown here come from a woman aged 30 to 39 with alopecia areata. Some clones in this sample may be carry-over from other donors' samples.

This clonotype was seen a handful of times. V and J are TRBV7-9 and TRBJ1-1, with 7 bases fitting TRBD1. V shed 2 bases, J shed 6 bases, and the junction held 9 bases outside the gene matches. The CDR3 spans 15 residues. Germline V CDR1 and CDR2: SEHNR, FQNEAQ (reference sequence). CDR3 sequence (DNA): TGTGCCAGCAGCTTAAGTGCAGGGGGTGTATCTGAAGCTTTCTTT. This encodes CASSLSAGGVSEAFF.

The chain combines TRBV28 with TRBJ1-3; 8 nucleotides align to TRBD1. The germline V gene has CDR1 MDHEN and CDR2 SYDVKM. This CDR3 has 17 residues. V lost 2 bases, J lost 0 bases, and 6 bases stayed unmatched. The CDR3 DNA follows: TGTGCCAGCAGTTTAATTCAGGGGGCCACCTCTGGAAACACCATATATTTT. Encoded protein: CASSLIQGATSGNTIYF.

The rearrangement uses TRBV29-1 and TRBJ2-5, with D perhaps given as TRBD1 or TRBD2 (6 bases each). Germline CDR1 and CDR2: SQVTM and ANQGSEA. The ends were cut back, 3 bases at V and 2 bases at J, with 10 bases in the middle. The CDR3 is made up of 13 amino acids. This CDR3 is CSVDGGRQETQYF. The CDR3 nucleotides read TGCAGCGTTGACGGGGGCAGACAAGAGACCCAGTACTTC.

The rearrangement links TRBV29-1 to TRBJ1-1, with D hard to call. CDR1 SQVTM and CDR2 ANQGSEA come from the germline V gene. This CDR3 spans 11 amino acids. Trimming removed 5 bases at V and 6 bases at J, with 10 bases between. For the CDR3, the DNA is TGCAGCGTTTTATCGAGCGCTGAAGCTTTCTTT. Protein product: CSVLSSAEAFF.

This chain links TRBV20-1 with TRBJ1-2, with a tentative D call TRBD1 (6 bases). The V end lost 6 bases, the J end lost 3 bases, and 11 bases lay between the germline ends. Germline CDR1 DFQATT, CDR2 SNEGSKA (reference sequence). The CDR3 runs to 12 residues. The CDR3 reads CSAPSGDYGYTF. The DNA for the CDR3 is TGCAGTGCCCCGTCAGGGGACTATGGCTACACCTTC.

The chain joins TRBV28 to TRBJ1-2; tentative D call: TRBD1 (6 bases). V was cut by 1 base and J by 4 bases, with 19 bases left in between. Germline V gene sequence: CDR1 MDHEN, CDR2 SYDVKM. This CDR3 region has 17 residues. CDR3 sequence (DNA): TGTGCCAGCAGTTTATCAGGGGTTGCCCTCTACTCCTATGGCTACACCTTC. It is translated as CASSLSGVALYSYGYTF.

This rearrangement joins TRBV6-2 or TRBV6-3 to TRBJ2-7; the D gene is possibly TRBD2 (6 bases). The CDR3 spans 15 residues. V gave up 4 bases and J gave up 5 bases, with 18 bases separating them. Germline loops: CDR1 MNHEY, CDR2 SVGEGT. CDR3 nucleotides: TGTGCCAGCAGTTCCGGGACTTCTTGGGACCACGAGCAGTACTTC. Amino acids: CASSSGTSWDHEQYF.

The chain recombines TRBV7-2 with TRBJ1-5; 8 bases agree with TRBD1. The CDR3 covers 14 residues. Germline V gene lookup returns CDR1 SGHTA and CDR2 FQGNSA. The J segment lost 4 bases and the V segment lost 5 bases, leaving 4 bases of the junction unmatched. The CDR3 DNA follows: TGTGCCAGCAGCCCGGGACAGGCAAATCAGCCCCAGCATTTT. Translating it yields CASSPGQANQPQHF.

This clonotype came up a few times. The rearrangement uses TRBV4-2 and TRBJ1-1; D is possibly TRBD1 (5 bases). Germline CDR1 and CDR2: LGHNA and YNFKEQ. V lost 0 bases to trimming and J lost 6 bases, with 14 bases between them. The CDR3 contains 15 residues. The CDR3 sequence: CASSQEAIDSAEAFF. CDR3 sequence (DNA): TGTGCCAGCAGCCAAGAAGCCATTGACAGCGCTGAAGCTTTCTTT.

This CDR3 reads CASTSGTRFANEQFF. The CDR3 coding sequence is TGTGCCAGCACGTCAGGGACCCGATTCGCCAATGAGCAGTTCTTC. The rearrangement joins TRBV28 to TRBJ2-1; TRBD1 or TRBD2 may be the D gene (5 bases each). The CDR3 runs 15 residues. CDR1 is MDHEN and CDR2 is SYDVKM in the germline V gene. V lost 7 bases and J 6 bases, leaving 19 bases between the germline ends.

A few counts support this clonotype. This chain connects TRBV3-1 to TRBJ1-5; unclear D gene. Germline V gene data show CDR1 as LGHDT and CDR2 as YNNKEL (reference sequence). CDR3 size: 15 residues. V was trimmed by 3 bases and J by 1 base, leaving 10 bases between them. DNA of the CDR3: TGTGCCAGCAGCCAGAGTGGTCGGAGCAATCAGCCCCAGCATTTT. As protein: CASSQSGRSNQPQHF.

The V call is TRBV21-1, the J call TRBJ2-3; the DNA was not compared with TRBD1, the D call given in the table. TRBV21-1 is a recognized pseudogene. The length of the CDR3 is 15 residues. The CDR3: CASSKRDRRTDTQYF. CDR3 coding DNA: TGTGCCAGCAGCAAAAGGGACCGCCGCACAGATACGCAGTATTTT.

J is TRBJ1-3 and V is TRBV10-3; weak D call: TRBD1 (5 bases). Germline V CDR1 and CDR2: ENHRY, SYGVKD. V was trimmed by 5 bases and J by 0 bases, leaving 11 bases between them. The CDR3 consists of 15 residues. The DNA of the CDR3 is TGTGCCATCAGTTCAAGACAGACCTCTGGAAACACCATATATTTT. Translating it yields CAISSRQTSGNTIYF.

The chain recombines TRBV4-3 with TRBJ1-6; no clear D gene. Deletions cut 1 base from V and 7 bases from J, with 11 bases between. The CDR3 is 15 residues long. Germline V gene lookup returns CDR1 LGHNA and CDR2 YSLEER. The CDR3 loop reads CASSQGMGRNSPLHF. CDR3 in DNA: TGCGCCAGCAGCCAAGGGATGGGTAGAAATTCACCCCTCCACTTT.

The genes are TRBV12-3 or TRBV12-4 and TRBJ2-7, with D maybe TRBD2 (6 bases). The CDR3 sequence is 11 residues long. Trimming cost V 6 bases and J 4 bases, with 7 bases left between them. Here the CDR3 reads CASRGGYEQYF. CDR3 nucleotides: TGTGCCAGCAGGGGGGGTTACGAGCAGTACTTC.

This chain connects TRBV6-2 or TRBV6-3 to TRBJ1-5; D is possibly TRBD1 (6 bases). Trimming took off 6 bases at V and 4 bases at J, with 10 bases between the two ends. The CDR3 has 13 amino acids. Germline CDR1 reads MNHEY; CDR2 reads SVGEGT. CDR3 DNA sequence: TGTGCCAGCAGGAGACAGGCGAATCAGCCCCAGCATTTT. This sequence encodes CASRRQANQPQHF.

This clonotype was picked up a small number of times. V and J are TRBV3-1 and TRBJ1-3, with 7 bases aligning to TRBD1. The J segment lost 3 bases and the V segment lost 6 bases, leaving 5 bases of the junction unmatched. The length of the CDR3 is 14 residues. Germline loops: CDR1 LGHDT, CDR2 YNNKEL (reference sequence). The CDR3 protein is CASRRTGVGNTIYF. CDR3 in DNA: TGTGCCAGCAGGCGAACAGGGGTTGGAAACACCATATATTTT.

There are many counts of this clonotype. This chain uses TRBV9 with TRBJ2-5; 7 bases fit TRBD1. The CDR3 is 15 amino acids. From germline, CDR1 is SGDLS and CDR2 YYNGEE. Trimming at V came to 4 bases and at J to 4 bases, leaving 10 bases not matched to a gene. The CDR3 spells CASSLGTAGAETQYF. The CDR3 nucleotides read TGTGCCAGCAGCCTGGGGACAGCAGGGGCAGAGACCCAGTACTTC. Supplemented by reference TRBV9 and TRBJ2-5, the full variable domain reads DSGVTQTPKHLITATGQRVTLRCSPRSGDLSVYWYQQSLDQGLQFLIQYYNGEERAKGNILERFSAQQFPDLHSELNLSSLELGDSALYFCASSLGTAGAETQYFGPGTRLLVL.